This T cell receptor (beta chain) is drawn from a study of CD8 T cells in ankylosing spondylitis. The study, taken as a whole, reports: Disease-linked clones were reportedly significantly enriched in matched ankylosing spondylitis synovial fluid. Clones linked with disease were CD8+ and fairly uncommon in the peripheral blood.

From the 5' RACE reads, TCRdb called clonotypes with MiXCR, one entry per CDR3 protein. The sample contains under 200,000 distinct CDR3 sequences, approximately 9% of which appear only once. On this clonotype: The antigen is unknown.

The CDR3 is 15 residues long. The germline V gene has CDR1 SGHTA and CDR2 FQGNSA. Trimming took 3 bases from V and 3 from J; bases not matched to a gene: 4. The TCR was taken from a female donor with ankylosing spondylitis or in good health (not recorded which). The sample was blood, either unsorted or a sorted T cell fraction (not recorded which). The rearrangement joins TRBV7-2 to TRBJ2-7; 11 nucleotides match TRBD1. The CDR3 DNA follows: TGTGCCAGCAGCTTCTCCGGGACAGGGGGCTACGAGCAGTACTTC. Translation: CASSFSGTGGYEQYF. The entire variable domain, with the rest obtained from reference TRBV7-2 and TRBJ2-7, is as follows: GAGVSQSPSNKVTEKGKDVELRCDPISGHTALYWYRQSLGQGLEFLIYFQGNSAPDKSGLPSDRFSAERTGGSVSTLTIQRTQQEDSAVYLCASSFSGTGGYEQYFGPGTRLTVT.